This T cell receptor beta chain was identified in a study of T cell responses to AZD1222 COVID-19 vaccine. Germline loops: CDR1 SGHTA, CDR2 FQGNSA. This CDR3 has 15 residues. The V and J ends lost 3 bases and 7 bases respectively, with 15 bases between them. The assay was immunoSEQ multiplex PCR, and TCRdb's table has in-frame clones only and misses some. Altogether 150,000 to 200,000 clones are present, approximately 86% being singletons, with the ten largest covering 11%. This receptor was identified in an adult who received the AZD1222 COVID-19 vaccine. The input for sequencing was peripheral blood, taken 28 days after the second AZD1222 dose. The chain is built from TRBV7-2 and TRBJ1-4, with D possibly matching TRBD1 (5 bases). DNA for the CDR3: TGTGCCAGCAGCTTTCCGCCCAGTGGGGGTGAAAAACTGTTTTTT. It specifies CASSFPPSGGEKLFF.